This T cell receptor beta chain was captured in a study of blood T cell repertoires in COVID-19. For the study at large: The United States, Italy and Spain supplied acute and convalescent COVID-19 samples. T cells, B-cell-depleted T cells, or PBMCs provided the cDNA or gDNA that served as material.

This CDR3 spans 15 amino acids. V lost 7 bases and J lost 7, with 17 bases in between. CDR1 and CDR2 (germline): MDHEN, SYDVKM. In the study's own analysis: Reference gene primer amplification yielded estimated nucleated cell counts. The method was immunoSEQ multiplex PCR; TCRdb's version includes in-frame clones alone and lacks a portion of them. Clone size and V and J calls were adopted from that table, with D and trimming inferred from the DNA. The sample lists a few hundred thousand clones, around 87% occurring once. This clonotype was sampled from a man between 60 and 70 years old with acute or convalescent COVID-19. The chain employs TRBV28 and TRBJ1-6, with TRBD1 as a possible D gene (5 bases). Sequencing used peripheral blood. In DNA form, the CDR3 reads TGTGCCAGCACCCCCGGGGGTGGGGACAATTCACCCCTCCACTTT. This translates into CASTPGGGDNSPLHF.